This entry lists 29 T cell receptor beta chains sequenced from one sample in a study of T cell repertoires in cytomegalovirus infection. Via MiXCR, TCRdb re-called the reads, giving one row per CDR3 protein. The table shows 200,000 to 300,000 distinct CDR3 sequences, with roughly an eighth occurring only once. Specimen: PBMCs. These receptors all come from a human donor in good health (CMV status not recorded). Some clones in this sample may be carry-over from other donors' samples.

J is TRBJ2-5 and V is TRBV29-1, with D unclear. V lost 4 bases, J lost 5 bases, and 11 bases lay in between. The germline gives CDR1 SQVTM, CDR2 ANQGSEA. The CDR3 is 12 residues long. In DNA, the CDR3 is TGCAGCGTTGTGTCCTACCGGGAGACCCAGTACTTC. It specifies CSVVSYRETQYF.

J is TRBJ2-7 and V is TRBV20-1; tentatively, D is TRBD2 (6 bases). CDR1 is DFQATT and CDR2 is SNEGSKA in the germline V gene (reference sequence). This CDR3 contains 11 residues. V was pared by 1 base and J by 7 bases, with 8 bases between. CDR3 loop: CSARVGREQYF. The CDR3 DNA sequence: TGCAGTGCTAGAGTAGGGAGGGAGCAGTACTTC.

This clonotype was detected ten times or more. CDR3 region: CASSVRPPTRQETQYF. Written as DNA, the CDR3 is TGTGCCAGCAGCGTAAGGCCCCCGACTAGACAAGAGACCCAGTACTTC. This chain uses TRBV7-2 with TRBJ2-5, with D possibly TRBD2 on 6 matching bases. V was cut by 5 bases and J by 2 bases, with 18 bases left in between. CDR1 and CDR2 from the germline V gene are SGHTA and FQGNSA. There are 16 residues in the CDR3.

The gene calls are TRBV28 and TRBJ1-1, with 7 bases lining up with TRBD1. This CDR3 is built from 14 residues. Germline values: CDR1 MDHEN, CDR2 SYDVKM. J gave up 0 bases and V 6 bases, and 4 bases lay outside the gene matches. The CDR3 loop reads CASSVTGVNTEAFF. The CDR3 DNA reads TGTGCCAGCAGCGTAACAGGGGTGAACACTGAAGCTTTCTTT.

The chain uses TRBV7-9 and TRBJ2-7, with unresolved D. Germline V gene data show CDR1 as SEHNR and CDR2 as FQNEAQ (reference sequence). The CDR3 consists of 14 residues. Trimming pared 1 base from V and 2 bases from J, leaving 9 bases between. CDR3 sequence reads: CASSLVAATYEQYF. The DNA for the CDR3 is TGTGCCAGCAGCTTAGTAGCAGCTACCTACGAGCAGTACTTC.

This clonotype was seen repeatedly, ten times or more. The chain combines TRBV7-2 with TRBJ2-7, with D perhaps TRBD1 (5 bases). CDR1 is SGHTA and CDR2 is FQGNSA in the germline V gene. This CDR3 region has 19 residues. V lost 4 bases and J lost 2, with 27 bases in between. This CDR3 is CASSSFGATGTPSAYEQYF. For the CDR3, the DNA is TGTGCCAGCAGCTCCTTTGGGGCAACAGGAACCCCATCCGCCTACGAGCAGTACTTC.

This clonotype came up many times. The chain links TRBV7-2 to TRBJ2-3; tentatively, D is TRBD1 (5 bases). The CDR3 runs 14 residues. Germline assignment: CDR1 SGHTA and CDR2 FQGNSA. Trimming took off 5 bases at V and 2 bases at J, with 11 bases between the two ends. In nucleotides, the CDR3 is TGTGCCAGCAGCCAACGACAGTCCACAGATACGCAGTATTTT. This codes for CASSQRQSTDTQYF.

This chain uses TRBV20-1 with TRBJ1-1; D remains unclear. Germline CDR1 is DFQATT and CDR2 is SNEGSKA (reference sequence). The CDR3 length is 15 residues. Trimming removed 3 bases at V and 2 bases at J, with 16 bases between. The CDR3 DNA is TGCAGTGCTAGGTGGGGTGGCAGGCCAAACACTGAAGCTTTCTTT. Amino acids: CSARWGGRPNTEAFF.

This clonotype was picked up a small number of times. This chain uses TRBV19 with TRBJ2-1; TRBD1 aligns across 10 bases. This CDR3 has 17 amino acids. With V trimmed by 3 bases and J by 7 bases, 12 bases remained unmatched. Germline CDR1 is LNHDA and CDR2 is SQIVND (reference sequence). CDR3 sequence reads: CASSISGTGVVLNEQFF. The DNA for the CDR3 is TGTGCCAGTAGTATCTCCGGGACAGGGGTAGTTTTGAATGAGCAGTTCTTC.

The gene calls are TRBV28 and TRBJ1-1; possible D gene TRBD1, 5 bases. The germline gives CDR1 MDHEN, CDR2 SYDVKM. CDR3 length: 14 residues. Trimming pared 4 bases from V and 4 bases from J, leaving 13 bases between. Written as DNA, the CDR3 is TGTGCCAGCAGTTCACCAGGGCTGGGCACTGAAGCTTTCTTT. It yields the protein CASSSPGLGTEAFF.

This clonotype has a handful of counts. This chain links TRBV29-1 with TRBJ2-3; 7 bases match TRBD2. J gave up 1 base and V 0 bases, and 7 bases lay outside the gene matches. Germline loops: CDR1 SQVTM, CDR2 ANQGSEA. The CDR3 is 16 residues long. DNA of the CDR3: TGCAGCGTTGAAGATTCCAGCGGGGAAGGCACAGATACGCAGTATTTT. The encoded protein is CSVEDSSGEGTDTQYF.

On this clonotype itself: A read error is possible here, since a much larger clone lies one base away. The chain combines TRBV15 with TRBJ2-3, with D hard to call. The CDR3 consists of 14 residues. CDR1 and CDR2 from the germline V gene are LNHNV and YYDKDF (reference sequence). The CDR3 spells CATSRDQGPDMQYF. In nucleotides, the CDR3 is TGTGCCACCAGCAGAGATCAAGGCCCAGATATGCAGTATTTT.

The gene calls are TRBV6-2 or TRBV6-3 and TRBJ2-6; tentative D call: TRBD1 (6 bases). Per germline, CDR1 MNHEY and CDR2 SVGEGT. V was shortened by 6 bases and J by 0 bases, with 15 bases between the two germline ends. The CDR3 is 17 residues long. The CDR3 reads CASRLLGTSSGANVLTF. CDR3 coding DNA: TGTGCCAGCAGGCTACTTGGGACAAGCTCTGGGGCCAACGTCCTGACTTTC.

This clonotype has a count of ten or more. This rearrangement joins TRBV7-2 to TRBJ2-3; D remains ambiguous. V gave up 1 base and J gave up 4 bases, with 12 bases separating them. CDR3 length: 15 residues. Germline values: CDR1 SGHTA, CDR2 FQGNSA. CDR3 sequence reads: CASSLEQSGADTQYF. For the CDR3, the DNA is TGTGCCAGCAGCTTAGAACAGAGTGGGGCAGATACGCAGTATTTT.

This clonotype showed up just a few times. The chain is built from TRBV28 and TRBJ2-3, with TRBD2 identical over 7 bases. The CDR3 runs 14 residues. Unmatched junction bases numbered 4, after V lost 5 bases and J lost 2 bases. Per germline, CDR1 MDHEN and CDR2 SYDVKM. The DNA of the CDR3 is TGTGCCAGCAGTCGCAGCGGGAACACAGATACGCAGTATTTT. This encodes CASSRSGNTDTQYF.

This clonotype was counted many times. This chain uses TRBV7-2 with TRBJ2-5; 8 nucleotides align to TRBD1. With 5 bases clipped from V and 4 bases from J, the junction kept 6 bases outside the gene matches. The CDR3 has 14 amino acids. The V gene's germline CDR1 is SGHTA and CDR2 FQGNSA. The CDR3 is CASSRTGSGETQYF. In DNA form, the CDR3 reads TGTGCCAGCAGCCGGACAGGGAGCGGAGAGACCCAGTACTTC.

This clonotype has only a few counts. V and J are TRBV20-1 and TRBJ1-1; TRBD1 matches 7 bases. The CDR3 contains 13 residues. Trimming took 5 bases from V and 1 from J; bases not matched to a gene: 4. Germline loops: CDR1 DFQATT, CDR2 SNEGSKA (reference sequence). This chain's CDR3 is CSAFGDRNTEAFF. DNA of the CDR3: TGCAGTGCTTTTGGGGACAGGAACACTGAAGCTTTCTTT.

This clonotype was counted only a few times. V and J are TRBV6-2 or TRBV6-3 and TRBJ1-4, with TRBD1 matching 8 bases. CDR3 size: 14 residues. Germline V lookup: CDR1 MNHEY, CDR2 SVGEGT. V dropped 5 bases and J dropped 4; count of bases not matched to a gene: 3. The CDR3 is CASSPGQVNEKLFF. CDR3 sequence (DNA): TGTGCCAGCAGTCCGGGACAGGTTAATGAAAAACTGTTTTTT.

Concerning this clonotype itself: Possible read error: a much larger clone is one base away. CDR3 sequence: CSTSSSLAGRLGNEQFF. The CDR3 DNA is TGCAGTACTAGTTCGTCACTAGCGGGACGTTTGGGGAATGAGCAGTTCTTC. This chain links TRBV20-1 with TRBJ2-1; 10 nucleotides agree with TRBD2. CDR1 and CDR2 (germline): DFQATT, SNEGSKA (reference sequence). The CDR3 runs to 17 residues.

This clonotype appeared many times. The V and J genes are TRBV19 and TRBJ2-2, with no clear D. Trimming cost V 2 bases and J 0 bases, with 7 bases left between them. The CDR3 is made up of 15 amino acids. The V gene's germline CDR1 is LNHDA and CDR2 SQIVND (reference sequence). DNA of the CDR3: TGTGCCAGTAGTATATCTCTTCCGAACACCGGGGAGCTGTTTTTT. Translated: CASSISLPNTGELFF.

This clonotype was picked up many times. The chain employs TRBV29-1 and TRBJ2-5; D remains ambiguous. The CDR3 sequence is 12 residues long. The germline V and J ends were trimmed by 4 bases and 1 base, with 7 bases remaining between them. Looked up from germline, CDR1 is SQVTM and CDR2 is ANQGSEA. The DNA for the CDR3 is TGCAGCGTTGCTGTGGGCCAAGAGACCCAGTACTTC. Its protein is CSVAVGQETQYF.

At least ten counts were recorded for this clonotype. The chain carries TRBV7-2 and TRBJ2-1, with D unresolved. Germline V gives CDR1 SGHTA, CDR2 FQGNSA. Trimming pared 2 bases from V and 4 bases from J, leaving 12 bases between. The CDR3 totals 15 residues. The CDR3 region is CASSLLIRSYNEQFF. The CDR3 DNA reads TGTGCCAGCAGCTTATTAATTCGGTCATACAATGAGCAGTTCTTC.

This chain joins TRBV25-1 and TRBJ2-1, with TRBD1 matching over 9 bases. After removal of 2 bases from V and 6 bases from J, the junction contained 5 bases not matched to a gene. The CDR3 consists of 15 residues. Germline-derived CDR1 and CDR2 are MGHDK and SYGVNS. CDR3 sequence: CASSEGTGSANEQFF. The CDR3 bases are TGTGCCAGCAGTGAAGGGACAGGGAGTGCCAATGAGCAGTTCTTC.

As for this clonotype: A junction end diverges from the germline sequence, so it may reflect a read error. J is TRBJ2-3 and V is TRBV7-9; D is unresolved. Germline CDR1 is SEHNR and CDR2 is FQNEAQ (reference sequence). This CDR3 contains 17 residues. CDR3 protein: CASNLEALGSSTDTQYF. CDR3 coding DNA: TGTGCCAGCAACTTAGAAGCCCTAGGAAGTAGCACAGATACGCAGTATTTT. The entire variable domain, with the rest obtained from reference TRBV7-9 and TRBJ2-3, is as follows: DTGVSQNPRHKITKRGQNVTFRCDPISEHNRLYWYRQTLGQGPEFLTYFQNEAQLEKSRLLSDRFSAERPKGSFSTLEIQRTEQGDSAMYLCASNLEALGSSTDTQYFGPGTRLTVL.

Ten or more counts support this clonotype. The chain links TRBV7-2 to TRBJ1-1, with TRBD1 as a possible D gene (5 bases). Germline CDR1 reads SGHTA; CDR2 reads FQGNSA. The CDR3 consists of 15 residues. Trimming left V 3 bases short and J 5 bases short, with 16 bases between. Here the CDR3 reads CASSFYGTGETEAFF. As DNA, the CDR3 is TGTGCCAGCAGCTTCTACGGGACGGGTGAGACTGAAGCTTTCTTT. The whole variable domain, filled in from reference TRBV7-2 and TRBJ1-1, reads GAGVSQSPSNKVTEKGKDVELRCDPISGHTALYWYRQSLGQGLEFLIYFQGNSAPDKSGLPSDRFSAERTGGSVSTLTIQRTQQEDSAVYLCASSFYGTGETEAFFGQGTRLTVV.

In its sample, this clonotype was seen many times. The V gene is TRBV25-1, the J gene TRBJ2-7; no firm D call. The CDR3 length is 11 residues. Between the trimmed V and J ends, which lost 8 bases and 0 bases, there was a span of 5 bases. CDR1 is MGHDK and CDR2 is SYGVNS in the germline V gene. DNA of the CDR3: TGTGCCAGCCGTAACTCCTACGAGCAGTACTTC. This gives the protein CASRNSYEQYF.

At least ten counts were recorded for this clonotype. The V gene is TRBV4-3, the J gene TRBJ2-3, with D possibly TRBD1 on 7 matching bases. Per the germline V gene, CDR1 is LGHNA and CDR2 is YSLEER. There are 19 residues in the CDR3. V gave up 0 bases and J gave up 3 bases, with 22 bases separating them. The CDR3 bases are TGCGCCAGCAGCCAAGACTGGTCACTCGCGGCAGGGGGGACAGATACGCAGTATTTT. It translates to CASSQDWSLAAGGTDTQYF.

This clonotype was observed many times. The chain employs TRBV7-3 and TRBJ1-1; no firm D call. This CDR3 region has 14 residues. Trimming stripped 5 bases from V and 10 bases from J, with 20 bases between. The germline gives CDR1 SGHTA, CDR2 FQGTGA. CDR3 residues: CASSPSGGPLGAFF. Written as DNA, the CDR3 is TGTGCCAGCAGCCCCAGTGGCGGACCCTTAGGAGCTTTCTTT.

This clonotype was found many times. The chain links TRBV6-2 or TRBV6-3 to TRBJ1-1, with D tentatively TRBD1 (5 bases). The V gene lost 4 bases and the J gene lost 1 base, with 10 bases spanning the gap. CDR3 length equals 14 residues. The germline V gene has CDR1 MNHEY and CDR2 SVGEGT. CDR3 sequence: CASSWDRKNTEAFF. In nucleotides, the CDR3 is TGTGCCAGCAGTTGGGACCGAAAGAACACTGAAGCTTTCTTT.